Presented here are 32 T cell receptor beta chains from one specimen sequenced in a study of cytomegalovirus exposure and HLA in healthy donors (dated by TCRdb to 2017 to 2019). Library preparation was by the immunoSEQ multiplex PCR assay. TCRdb retrieved this table from immuneACCESS and kept in-frame rearrangements only. Not all clones are present; in checked studies, unresolved V genes account for under half, and no reason is known for the remainder. In this sample the table shows tens of thousands of clones, about 91% of which occur a single time. The ten largest make up 2.2% of the sample. Sequences were obtained from PBMCs. These receptors were taken from a woman in her twenties or thirties in good health and CMV-seronegative.

The table lists this clone with a count of one. The J gene is TRBJ2-2, the V gene TRBV27; D uncertain. The CDR3 is 12 amino acids. V was cut by 7 bases and J by 4 bases, with 7 bases left in between. Germline loops: CDR1 MNHEY, CDR2 SMNVEV (reference sequence). The CDR3 DNA reads as TGTGCCAGCACGGCAGGCACCGGGGAGCTGTTTTTT. It codes for CASTAGTGELFF.

This clone was found a few times. The chain uses TRBV5-4 and TRBJ2-3, with 8 bases identical to TRBD1. V shed 2 bases and J 1 base; nucleotides not matched to a gene: 3. The CDR3 totals 15 residues. Germline values: CDR1 SGHNT, CDR2 YYREEE (reference sequence). As DNA, the CDR3 is TGTGCCAGCAGCTTAAAACAGGGGGGCACAGATACGCAGTATTTT. Translation: CASSLKQGGTDTQYF.

The chain is built from TRBV28 and TRBJ2-7, with TRBD2 matching over 7 bases. This CDR3 contains 15 residues. V lost 5 bases and J lost 0; bases outside the gene matches: 7. Germline loops: CDR1 MDHEN, CDR2 SYDVKM. The CDR3 DNA is TGTGCCAGCAGTCCTTCTAGCGGAAGCTCCTACGAGCAGTACTTC. It translates to CASSPSSGSSYEQYF. The variable domain in full, completed from reference TRBV28 and TRBJ2-7, reads DVKVTQSSRYLVKRTGEKVFLECVQDMDHENMFWYRQDPGLGLRLIYFSYDVKMKEKGDIPEGYSVSREKKERFSLILESASTNQTSMYLCASSPSSGSSYEQYFGPGTRLTVT.

This chain joins TRBV6-5 and TRBJ1-1; 9 nucleotides match TRBD1. The V and J ends lost 0 bases and 3 bases, in that order; junction bases with no gene match: 5. The CDR3 loop spans 16 amino acids. Germline loops: CDR1 MNHEY, CDR2 SVGAGI. CDR3 residues: CASSYSTGGRDTEAFF. The CDR3 bases are TGTGCCAGCAGTTACTCGACAGGGGGAAGGGACACTGAAGCTTTCTTT.

This rearrangement joins TRBV7-6 to TRBJ2-7, with a possible D match to TRBD1 (5 bases). Germline V gene data show CDR1 as SGHVS and CDR2 as FNYEAQ. The CDR3 is made up of 17 amino acids. V gave up 1 base and J gave up 0 bases, with 16 bases separating them. CDR3 coding DNA: TGTGCCAGCAGCTTAGGGGTTAGGCAGGACACCTCCTACGAGCAGTACTTC. Its translation: CASSLGVRQDTSYEQYF.

The chain has TRBV7-8 and TRBJ2-1; D is perhaps TRBD2 (6 bases). Germline V gives CDR1 SGHVS, CDR2 FQNEAQ. The length of the CDR3 is 14 residues. V was clipped by 6 bases and J by 1 base, with 10 bases between them. The CDR3 region has the DNA TGTGCCAGCAGACGGGACTTTTCCTACAATGAGCAGTTCTTC. Translation gives CASRRDFSYNEQFF. The full variable domain, rest sourced from reference TRBV7-8 and TRBJ2-1, is GAGVSQSPRYKVAKRGQDVALRCDPISGHVSLFWYQQALGQGPEFLTYFQNEAQLDKSGLPSDRFFAERPEGSVSTLKIQRTQQEDSAVYLCASRRDFSYNEQFFGPGTRLTVL.

This clone came up once. J is TRBJ2-3 and V is TRBV6-5; 9 bases are a match to TRBD2. Germline values: CDR1 MNHEY, CDR2 SVGAGI. With 3 bases clipped from V and 0 bases from J, the junction kept 1 base outside the gene matches. The length of the CDR3 is 15 residues. The CDR3 DNA is TGTGCCAGCAGTTATACTAGCGGGAGCACAGATACGCAGTATTTT. Amino acids: CASSYTSGSTDTQYF.

This rearrangement joins TRBV7-2 to TRBJ2-7; 10 nucleotides align to TRBD2. The V gene's germline CDR1 is SGHTA and CDR2 FQGNSA. The ends lost 3 bases at V and 2 bases at J; junction bases unmatched: 4. The CDR3 totals 15 residues. CDR3 loop: CASSFGLADTYEQYF. The CDR3, as DNA: TGTGCCAGCAGCTTCGGACTAGCGGACACCTACGAGCAGTACTTC. The full variable domain, rest sourced from reference TRBV7-2 and TRBJ2-7, is GAGVSQSPSNKVTEKGKDVELRCDPISGHTALYWYRQSLGQGLEFLIYFQGNSAPDKSGLPSDRFSAERTGGSVSTLTIQRTQQEDSAVYLCASSFGLADTYEQYFGPGTRLTVT.

The chain uses TRBV7-2 and TRBJ2-3; 10 positions match TRBD1. The CDR3 sequence is 15 residues long. V lost 7 bases to trimming and J lost 6 bases; unmatched junction nucleotides: 10. Germline V gene data show CDR1 as SGHTA and CDR2 as FQGNSA. The CDR3 loop is CASKHGTGVQDTQYF. Written as DNA, the CDR3 is TGTGCCAGCAAACACGGGACAGGGGTGCAGGATACGCAGTATTTT.

This sequence joins TRBV5-1 and TRBJ1-3, with a weak D call TRBD1 (6 bases). CDR3 length: 19 amino acids. Trimming removed 0 bases from V and 0 bases from J, with 19 bases in between. Germline values: CDR1 SGHRS, CDR2 YFSETQ. The CDR3 nucleotides read TGCGCCAGCAGCTTGGGAGACAGTTTTGTAGGGGGCTCTGGAAACACCATATATTTT. Its protein product is CASSLGDSFVGGSGNTIYF.

V gene TRBV4-2 combines with J gene TRBJ2-4; the D is unclear. This CDR3 is 15 amino acids long. The germline V gene has CDR1 LGHNA and CDR2 YNFKEQ. Trimming shortened V by 0 bases and J by 1 base, and 7 bases separated the two germline ends. Here the CDR3 reads CASSQDYPAKNIQYF. The DNA for the CDR3 is TGTGCCAGCAGCCAAGACTATCCCGCCAAAAACATTCAGTACTTC.

This clone appeared once. The chain links TRBV7-3 to TRBJ2-5; D is perhaps TRBD2 (5 bases). The CDR3 is 12 amino acids. Germline CDR1 reads SGHTA; CDR2 reads FQGTGA. The V gene lost 5 bases and the J gene lost 3 bases, with 7 bases spanning the gap. The DNA for the CDR3 is TGTGCCAGCAGCCTCGGGGAAGAGACCCAGTACTTC. Protein: CASSLGEETQYF.

The gene calls are TRBV6-6 and TRBJ2-7; weak D call: TRBD1 (6 bases). The germline V gene has CDR1 MNHNY and CDR2 SVGAGI (reference sequence). The CDR3 loop spans 14 amino acids. The ends were cut back, 3 bases at V and 1 base at J, with 10 bases in the middle. In nucleotides, the CDR3 is TGTGCCAGCAGTTATGGCAGGGGATCCTACGAGCAGTACTTC. Its translation is CASSYGRGSYEQYF.

The chain has TRBV5-1 and TRBJ1-1; no clear D gene. CDR1 is SGHRS and CDR2 is YFSETQ in the germline V gene. The CDR3 length is 13 residues. V lost 5 bases and J lost 1, with 9 bases in between. CDR3 region: CASRQVANTEAFF. The CDR3 nucleotides are TGCGCCAGCAGGCAGGTTGCGAACACTGAAGCTTTCTTT.

This chain links TRBV28 with TRBJ2-6; D ambiguous. Germline V gives CDR1 MDHEN, CDR2 SYDVKM. Between the trimmed V and J ends, which lost 5 bases and 0 bases, there was a span of 8 bases. The CDR3 is made up of 15 amino acids. The CDR3 loop reads CASSRSGSGANVLTF. Written as DNA, the CDR3 is TGTGCCAGCAGTCGGTCGGGCTCTGGGGCCAACGTCCTGACTTTC.

Comments on this clone: This same CDR3 is encoded by further DNA sequences in the sample. This chain joins TRBV7-9 and TRBJ2-7; D is unclear. This CDR3 contains 13 residues. The V end lost 2 bases, the J end lost 0 bases, and 5 bases lay between the germline ends. Germline V gene sequence: CDR1 SEHNR, CDR2 FQNEAQ (reference sequence). CDR3 coding DNA: TGTGCCAGCAGCTTACCCGGCTCCTACGAGCAGTACTTC. As protein: CASSLPGSYEQYF.

The chain employs TRBV6-5 and TRBJ2-5, with 7 bases matching TRBD1. V was clipped by 4 bases and J by 2 bases; unmatched bases: 10. The CDR3 spans 16 residues. Germline V gene sequence: CDR1 MNHEY, CDR2 SVGAGI. The CDR3 nucleotides are TGTGCCAGCAGTTGGTACCGGGACAGCCTTCAAGAGACCCAGTACTTC. It codes for CASSWYRDSLQETQYF.

The V gene is TRBV19, the J gene TRBJ1-2; 9 bases agree with TRBD1. The CDR3 is 15 residues long. V gave up 5 bases and J gave up 4 bases; unmatched junction bases: 8. Germline-derived CDR1 and CDR2 are LNHDA and SQIVND (reference sequence). CDR3 residues: CASSDGQGLAYGYTF. For the CDR3, the DNA is TGTGCCAGTAGTGACGGACAGGGGCTCGCCTATGGCTACACCTTC.

The chain joins TRBV19 to TRBJ1-1; TRBD1 matches at 7 bases. There are 14 residues in the CDR3. Germline V lookup: CDR1 LNHDA, CDR2 SQIVND (reference sequence). The V segment lost 3 bases and the J segment 0 bases; nucleotides outside the gene matches: 1. In nucleotides, the CDR3 is TGTGCCAGTAGTATGCAGGGGGTGAACACTGAAGCTTTCTTT. This translates into CASSMQGVNTEAFF.

The V gene is TRBV2, the J gene TRBJ1-2; D unresolved. This CDR3 region has 15 residues. Germline-derived CDR1 and CDR2 are SNHLY and FYNNEI. The V gene lost 4 bases and the J gene lost 4 bases, with 16 bases spanning the gap. CDR3 sequence (DNA): TGTGCCAGCAGTGCCCGTCGCACAGCTCTCTATGGCTACACCTTC. Residues: CASSARRTALYGYTF.

The chain couples TRBV27 to TRBJ2-7, with D possibly TRBD2 on 5 matching bases. V was trimmed by 2 bases and J by 4 bases, leaving 18 bases between them. The germline CDR1 and CDR2 sequences are MNHEY and SMNVEV (reference sequence). The CDR3 consists of 16 residues. The CDR3 DNA follows: TGTGCCAGCAGTTTAACGTATTCGAGCGGACCGTACGAGCAGTACTTC. Translating gives CASSLTYSSGPYEQYF.

CDR3 region: CASSYSSGSEAFF. The CDR3, as DNA: TGTGCCAGCAGTTACTCGAGCGGATCTGAAGCTTTCTTT. This chain joins TRBV6-5 and TRBJ1-1, with D hard to call. This CDR3 region has 13 residues. Trimming left V 0 bases short and J 6 bases short, with 8 bases between. CDR1 is MNHEY and CDR2 is SVGAGI in the germline V gene.

The genes are TRBV7-6 and TRBJ2-1, with TRBD2 matching 7 bases. Germline V gene data show CDR1 as SGHVS and CDR2 as FNYEAQ. After removal of 5 bases from V and 8 bases from J, the junction contained 15 bases not matched to a gene. The CDR3 totals 16 residues. The CDR3 reads CASSPFSGRAFDEQFF. For the CDR3, the DNA is TGTGCCAGCAGCCCCTTTAGTGGGAGGGCCTTTGATGAGCAGTTCTTC.

The rearrangement uses TRBV5-1 and TRBJ2-5, with D maybe TRBD1 (5 bases). Germline values: CDR1 SGHRS, CDR2 YFSETQ. This CDR3 spans 13 amino acids. Trimming shortened V by 0 bases and J by 5 bases, and 8 bases separated the two germline ends. The CDR3 DNA reads as TGCGCCAGCAGCTTGGGACAGTTGGAGACCCAGTACTTC. This sequence encodes CASSLGQLETQYF.

The chain couples TRBV9 to TRBJ2-7; D remains unclear. This CDR3 has 13 residues. Per germline, CDR1 SGDLS and CDR2 YYNGEE. V gave up 7 bases and J gave up 0 bases, with 11 bases separating them. Here the CDR3 reads CASSAGSSYEQYF. CDR3 coding DNA: TGTGCCAGCTCTGCCGGTAGCTCCTACGAGCAGTACTTC. Supplemented by reference TRBV9 and TRBJ2-7, the full variable domain reads DSGVTQTPKHLITATGQRVTLRCSPRSGDLSVYWYQQSLDQGLQFLIQYYNGEERAKGNILERFSAQQFPDLHSELNLSSLELGDSALYFCASSAGSSYEQYFGPGTRLTVT.

The chain employs TRBV5-6 and TRBJ2-3; TRBD2 might be the D (6 bases). From germline, CDR1 is SGHDT and CDR2 YYEEEE. With 4 bases removed from V and 3 bases from J, the gap between germline ends came to 12 bases. The CDR3 is 14 residues long. The CDR3 bases are TGTGCCAGCAGCGAGGGGACTGGAACAGATACGCAGTATTTT. Translating gives CASSEGTGTDTQYF. The full variable domain, its missing parts supplied by reference TRBV5-6 and TRBJ2-3, is DAGVTQSPTHLIKTRGQQVTLRCSPKSGHDTVSWYQQALGQGPQFIFQYYEEEERQRGNFPDRFSGHQFPNYSSELNVNALLLGDSALYLCASSEGTGTDTQYFGPGTRLTVL.

The chain joins TRBV6-6 to TRBJ2-7; maybe TRBD1 (5 bases). V lost 6 bases to trimming and J lost 2 bases, with 11 bases between them. Per germline, CDR1 MNHNY and CDR2 SVGAGI (reference sequence). The CDR3 has 13 residues. The CDR3 DNA sequence: TGTGCCAGCAGCACAGGTGGGACCTACGAGCAGTACTTC. Amino acid sequence: CASSTGGTYEQYF.

V usage is TRBV19 and J usage is TRBJ2-7; no definite D call. The CDR3 runs 15 residues. Between the trimmed V and J ends, which lost 5 bases and 2 bases, there was a span of 16 bases. Germline-derived CDR1 and CDR2 are LNHDA and SQIVND (reference sequence). CDR3 protein: CASSPRLAGTYEQYF. The CDR3 nucleotides are TGTGCCAGTAGTCCAAGGTTAGCTGGAACCTACGAGCAGTACTTC.

The rearrangement joins TRBV5-6 to TRBJ1-2, with 7 bases matching TRBD1. CDR3 length: 15 amino acids. Germline V CDR1 and CDR2: SGHDT, YYEEEE. V shed 7 bases and J 2 bases; nucleotides not matched to a gene: 11. CDR3 nucleotide sequence: TGTGCCAGCCATTCCGGGACAGACAAAAACTATGGCTACACCTTC. Its protein product is CASHSGTDKNYGYTF. Full variable domain (rest looked up from reference TRBV5-6 and TRBJ1-2): DAGVTQSPTHLIKTRGQQVTLRCSPKSGHDTVSWYQQALGQGPQFIFQYYEEEERQRGNFPDRFSGHQFPNYSSELNVNALLLGDSALYLCASHSGTDKNYGYTFGSGTRLTVV.

The chain couples TRBV27 to TRBJ2-1; 12 bases match TRBD2. V was clipped by 3 bases and J by 7 bases; unmatched bases: 4. Germline CDR1 and CDR2: MNHEY and SMNVEV (reference sequence). This CDR3 contains 15 residues. The CDR3 loop is CASSFLAGGMNEQFF. As DNA, the CDR3 is TGTGCCAGCAGTTTCCTAGCGGGAGGGATGAATGAGCAGTTCTTC.

This chain joins TRBV4-1 and TRBJ2-7; 16 bases are a match to TRBD2. The CDR3 sequence is 19 residues long. CDR1 MGHRA and CDR2 YSYEKL come from the germline V gene. Trimming cost V 2 bases and J 7 bases; bases outside gene matches: 14. The CDR3 sequence is CASSQLSGLAGGRLWEQYF. The CDR3 nucleotides read TGCGCCAGCAGCCAACTTTCGGGACTAGCGGGAGGGAGGCTGTGGGAGCAGTACTTC.

The V call is TRBV4-3, the J call TRBJ2-5, with D possibly matching TRBD2 (5 bases). Trimming took 0 bases from V and 1 from J, leaving 18 bases between them. The CDR3 loop spans 18 amino acids. The germline V gene has CDR1 LGHNA and CDR2 YSLEER. The CDR3 DNA sequence: TGCGCCAGCAGCCAAGACCGGCCCAGAGCGGAGAGCCAAGAGACCCAGTACTTC. Its protein product is CASSQDRPRAESQETQYF.